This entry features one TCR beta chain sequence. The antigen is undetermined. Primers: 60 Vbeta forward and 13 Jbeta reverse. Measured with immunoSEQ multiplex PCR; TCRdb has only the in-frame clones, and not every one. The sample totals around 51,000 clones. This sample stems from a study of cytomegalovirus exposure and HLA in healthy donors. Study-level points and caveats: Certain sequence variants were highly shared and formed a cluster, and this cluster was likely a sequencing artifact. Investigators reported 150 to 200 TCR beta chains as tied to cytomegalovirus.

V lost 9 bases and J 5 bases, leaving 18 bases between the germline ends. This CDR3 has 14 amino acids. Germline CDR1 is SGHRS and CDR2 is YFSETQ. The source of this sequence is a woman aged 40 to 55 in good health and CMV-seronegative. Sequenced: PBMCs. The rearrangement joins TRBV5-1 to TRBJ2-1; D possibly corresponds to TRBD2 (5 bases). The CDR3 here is CATSNGGRNNEQFF. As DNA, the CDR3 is TGCGCCACCTCAAATGGAGGACGGAACAATGAGCAGTTCTTC.